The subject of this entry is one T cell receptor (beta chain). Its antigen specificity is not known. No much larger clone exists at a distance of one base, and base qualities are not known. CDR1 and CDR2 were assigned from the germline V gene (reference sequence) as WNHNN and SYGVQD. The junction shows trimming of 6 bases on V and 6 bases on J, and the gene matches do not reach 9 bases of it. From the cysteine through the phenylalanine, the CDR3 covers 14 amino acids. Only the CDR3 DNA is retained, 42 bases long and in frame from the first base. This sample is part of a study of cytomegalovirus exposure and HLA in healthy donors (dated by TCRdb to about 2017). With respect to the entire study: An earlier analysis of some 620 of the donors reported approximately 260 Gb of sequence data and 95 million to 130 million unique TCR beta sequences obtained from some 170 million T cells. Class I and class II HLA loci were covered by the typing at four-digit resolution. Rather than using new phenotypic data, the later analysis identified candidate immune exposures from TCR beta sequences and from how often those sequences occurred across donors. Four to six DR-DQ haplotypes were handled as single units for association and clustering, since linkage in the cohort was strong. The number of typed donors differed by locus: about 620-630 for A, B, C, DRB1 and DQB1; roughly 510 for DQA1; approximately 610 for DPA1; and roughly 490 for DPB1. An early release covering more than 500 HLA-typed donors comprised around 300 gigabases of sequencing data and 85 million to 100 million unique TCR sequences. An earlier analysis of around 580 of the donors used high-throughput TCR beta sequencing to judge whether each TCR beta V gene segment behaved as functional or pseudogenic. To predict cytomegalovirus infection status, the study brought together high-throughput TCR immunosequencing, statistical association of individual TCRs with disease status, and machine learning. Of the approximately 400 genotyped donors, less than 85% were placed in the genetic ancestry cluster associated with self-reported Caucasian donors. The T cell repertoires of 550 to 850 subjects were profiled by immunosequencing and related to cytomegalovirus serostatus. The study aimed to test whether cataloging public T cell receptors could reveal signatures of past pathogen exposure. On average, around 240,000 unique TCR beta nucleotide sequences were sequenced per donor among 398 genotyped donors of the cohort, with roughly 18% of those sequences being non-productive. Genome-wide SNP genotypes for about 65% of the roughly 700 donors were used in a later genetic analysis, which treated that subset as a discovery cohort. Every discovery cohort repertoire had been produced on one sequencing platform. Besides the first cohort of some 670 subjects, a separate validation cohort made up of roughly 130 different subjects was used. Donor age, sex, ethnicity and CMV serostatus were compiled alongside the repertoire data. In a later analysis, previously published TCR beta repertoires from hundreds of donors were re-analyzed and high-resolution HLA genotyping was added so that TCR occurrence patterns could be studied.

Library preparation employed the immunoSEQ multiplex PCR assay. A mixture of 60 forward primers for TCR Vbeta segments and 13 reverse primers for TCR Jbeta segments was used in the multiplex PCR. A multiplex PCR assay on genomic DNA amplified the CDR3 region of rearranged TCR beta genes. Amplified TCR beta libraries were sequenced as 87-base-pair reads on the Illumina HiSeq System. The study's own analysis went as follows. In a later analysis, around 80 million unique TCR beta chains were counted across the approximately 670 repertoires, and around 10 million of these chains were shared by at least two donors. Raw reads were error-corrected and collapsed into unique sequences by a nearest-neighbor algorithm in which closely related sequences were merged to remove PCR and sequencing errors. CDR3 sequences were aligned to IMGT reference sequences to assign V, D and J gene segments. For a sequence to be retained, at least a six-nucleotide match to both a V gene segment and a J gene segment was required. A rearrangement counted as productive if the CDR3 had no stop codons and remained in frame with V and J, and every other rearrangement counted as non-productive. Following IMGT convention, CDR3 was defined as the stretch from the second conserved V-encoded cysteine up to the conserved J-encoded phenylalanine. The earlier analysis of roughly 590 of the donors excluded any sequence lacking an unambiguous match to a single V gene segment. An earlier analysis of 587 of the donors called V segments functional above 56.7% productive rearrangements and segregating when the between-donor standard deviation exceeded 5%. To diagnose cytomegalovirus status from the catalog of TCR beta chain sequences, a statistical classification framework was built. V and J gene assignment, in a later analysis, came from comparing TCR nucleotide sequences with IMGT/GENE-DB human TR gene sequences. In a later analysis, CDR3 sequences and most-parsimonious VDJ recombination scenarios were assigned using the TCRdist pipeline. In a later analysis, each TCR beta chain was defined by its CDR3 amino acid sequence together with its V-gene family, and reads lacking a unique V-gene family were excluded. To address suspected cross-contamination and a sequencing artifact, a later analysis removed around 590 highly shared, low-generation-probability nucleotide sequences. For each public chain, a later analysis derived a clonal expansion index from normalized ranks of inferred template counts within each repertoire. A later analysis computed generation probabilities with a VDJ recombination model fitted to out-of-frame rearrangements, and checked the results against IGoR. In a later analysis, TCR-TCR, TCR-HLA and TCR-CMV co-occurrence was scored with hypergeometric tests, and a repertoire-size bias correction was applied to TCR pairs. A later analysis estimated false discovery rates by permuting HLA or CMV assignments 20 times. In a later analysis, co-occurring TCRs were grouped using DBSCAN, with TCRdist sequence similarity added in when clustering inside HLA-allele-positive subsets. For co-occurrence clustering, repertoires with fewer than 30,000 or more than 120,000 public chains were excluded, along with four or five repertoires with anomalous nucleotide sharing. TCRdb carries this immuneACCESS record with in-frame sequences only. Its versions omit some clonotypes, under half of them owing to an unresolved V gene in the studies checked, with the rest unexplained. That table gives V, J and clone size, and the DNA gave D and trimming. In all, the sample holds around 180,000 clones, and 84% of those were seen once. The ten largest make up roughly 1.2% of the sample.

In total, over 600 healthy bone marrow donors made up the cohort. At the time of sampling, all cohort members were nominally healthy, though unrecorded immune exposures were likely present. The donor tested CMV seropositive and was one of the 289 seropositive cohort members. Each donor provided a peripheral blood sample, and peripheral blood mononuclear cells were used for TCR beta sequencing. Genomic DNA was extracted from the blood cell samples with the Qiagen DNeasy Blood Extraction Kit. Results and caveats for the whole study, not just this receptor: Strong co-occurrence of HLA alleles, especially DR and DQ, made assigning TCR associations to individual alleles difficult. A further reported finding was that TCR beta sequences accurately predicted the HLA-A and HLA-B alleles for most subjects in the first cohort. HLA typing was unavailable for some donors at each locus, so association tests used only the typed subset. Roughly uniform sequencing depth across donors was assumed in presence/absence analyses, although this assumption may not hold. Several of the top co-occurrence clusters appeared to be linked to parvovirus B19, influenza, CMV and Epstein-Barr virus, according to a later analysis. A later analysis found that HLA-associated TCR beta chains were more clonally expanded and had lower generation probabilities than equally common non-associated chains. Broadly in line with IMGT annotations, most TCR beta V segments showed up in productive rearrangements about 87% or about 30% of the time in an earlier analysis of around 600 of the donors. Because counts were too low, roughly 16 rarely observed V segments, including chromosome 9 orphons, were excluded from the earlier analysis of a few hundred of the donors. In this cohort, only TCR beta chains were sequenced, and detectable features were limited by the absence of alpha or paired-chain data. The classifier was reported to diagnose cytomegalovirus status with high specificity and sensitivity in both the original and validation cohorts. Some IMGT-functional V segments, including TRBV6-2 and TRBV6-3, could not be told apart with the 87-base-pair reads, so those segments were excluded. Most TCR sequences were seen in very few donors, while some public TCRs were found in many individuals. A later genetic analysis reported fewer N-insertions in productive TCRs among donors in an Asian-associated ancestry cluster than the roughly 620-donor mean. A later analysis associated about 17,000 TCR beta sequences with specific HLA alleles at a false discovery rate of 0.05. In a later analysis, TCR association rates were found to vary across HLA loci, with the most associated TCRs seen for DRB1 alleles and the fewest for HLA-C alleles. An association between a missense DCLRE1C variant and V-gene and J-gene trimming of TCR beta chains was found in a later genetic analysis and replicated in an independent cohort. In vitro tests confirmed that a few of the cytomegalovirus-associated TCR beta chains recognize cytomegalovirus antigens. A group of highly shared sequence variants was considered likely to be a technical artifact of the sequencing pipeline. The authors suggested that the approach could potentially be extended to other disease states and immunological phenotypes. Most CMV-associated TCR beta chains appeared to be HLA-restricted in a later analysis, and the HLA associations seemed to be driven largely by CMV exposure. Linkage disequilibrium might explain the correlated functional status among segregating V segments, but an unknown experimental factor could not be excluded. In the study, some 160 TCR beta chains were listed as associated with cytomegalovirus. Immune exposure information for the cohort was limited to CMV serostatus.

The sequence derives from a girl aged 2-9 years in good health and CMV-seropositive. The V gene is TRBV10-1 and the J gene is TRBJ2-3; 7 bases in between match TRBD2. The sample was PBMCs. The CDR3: CASSRLASADTQYF. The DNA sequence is TGCGCCAGCAGCCGACTAGCATCTGCGGATACGCAGTATTTT.